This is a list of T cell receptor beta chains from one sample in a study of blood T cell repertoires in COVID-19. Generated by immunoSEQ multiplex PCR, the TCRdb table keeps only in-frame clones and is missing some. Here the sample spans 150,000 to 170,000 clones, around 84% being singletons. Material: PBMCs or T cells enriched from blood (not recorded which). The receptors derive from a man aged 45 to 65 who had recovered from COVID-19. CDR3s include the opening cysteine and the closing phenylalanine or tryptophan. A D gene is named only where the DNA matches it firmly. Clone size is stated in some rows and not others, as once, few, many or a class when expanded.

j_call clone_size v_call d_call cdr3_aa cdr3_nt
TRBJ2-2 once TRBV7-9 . CASSLVGEAGELFF TGTGCCAGCAGCTTAGTCGGAGAGGCCGGGGAGCTGTTTTTT
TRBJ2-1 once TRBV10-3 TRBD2 CAISESILRGGPSVYNEQFF TGTGCCATCAGTGAGTCAATCCTACGGGGGGGGCCGTCCGTTTACAATGAGCAGTTCTTC
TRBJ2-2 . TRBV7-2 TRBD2 CASSLETSGGRRGELFF TGTGCCAGCAGCTTAGAGACTAGCGGGGGAAGACGCGGGGAGCTGTTTTTT
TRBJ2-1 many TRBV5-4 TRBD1 CASSSRGRNEQFF TGTGCCAGCAGCTCCAGGGGGCGCAATGAGCAGTTCTTC
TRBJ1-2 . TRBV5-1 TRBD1 CASSTGQGSYGYTF TGCGCCAGCAGCACGGGACAGGGGAGCTATGGCTACACCTTC
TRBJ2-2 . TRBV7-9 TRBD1 CASSRQGGTGELFF TGTGCCAGCAGCCGACAGGGGGGAACCGGGGAGCTGTTTTTT
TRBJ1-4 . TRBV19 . CASSIAAIDRSIEKLFF TGTGCCAGTAGTATCGCGGCGATCGACAGGTCGATCGAAAAACTGTTTTTT
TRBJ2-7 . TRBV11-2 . CASSLEAGQTPYEQYF TGTGCCAGCAGCTTAGAGGCAGGACAGACCCCCTACGAGCAGTACTTC
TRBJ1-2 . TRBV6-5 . CASRADSGDYGYTF TGTGCCAGCCGGGCAGACAGCGGGGACTATGGCTACACCTTC
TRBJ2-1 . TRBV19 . CASSIRNEQFF TGTGCCAGTAGTATTCGGAATGAGCAGTTCTTC
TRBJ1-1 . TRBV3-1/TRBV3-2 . CASSLGLMNTEAFF TGTGCCAGCAGCTTGGGCCTTATGAACACTGAAGCTTTCTTT
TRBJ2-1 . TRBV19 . CASSTPRGRAADEQFF TGTGCCAGTAGCACACCTCGAGGCAGGGCCGCCGATGAGCAGTTCTTC
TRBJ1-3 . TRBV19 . CASTSPARGGNTIYF TGTGCCAGTACCTCACCTGCCCGGGGTGGAAACACCATATATTTT
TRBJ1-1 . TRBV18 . CASSPEGVTEAFF TGTGCCAGCTCACCAGAGGGGGTAACTGAAGCTTTCTTT
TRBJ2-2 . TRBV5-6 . CASSLGGGELFF TGTGCCAGCAGCTTGGGCGGCGGGGAGCTGTTTTTT
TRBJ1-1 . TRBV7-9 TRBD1 CASSSRQTGTEAFF TGTGCCAGCAGCTCCCGACAGACAGGGACTGAAGCTTTCTTT
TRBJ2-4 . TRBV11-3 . CASSLDRGIQYF TGTGCCAGCAGCTTAGATCGGGGCATTCAGTACTTC
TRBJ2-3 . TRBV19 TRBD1 CASSIKGAHRDTQYF TGTGCCAGTAGTATAAAGGGGGCACACAGAGATACGCAGTATTTT
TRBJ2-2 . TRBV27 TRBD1 CASSLSVGDRGLTGELFF TGTGCCAGCAGTTTATCTGTCGGAGACAGGGGGCTGACCGGGGAGCTGTTTTTT
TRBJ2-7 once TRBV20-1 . CSAVQNYEQYF TGCAGTGCCGTACAGAACTACGAGCAGTACTTC
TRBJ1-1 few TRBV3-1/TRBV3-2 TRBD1 CASSPKQGEKNTEAFF TGTGCCAGCAGCCCCAAACAGGGGGAGAAGAACACTGAAGCTTTCTTT
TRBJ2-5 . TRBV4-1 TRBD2 CASRPGPTSGAETQYF TGCGCCAGCAGACCCGGCCCGACTAGCGGGGCAGAGACCCAGTACTTC
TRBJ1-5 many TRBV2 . CASSVTVILSNQPQHF TGTGCCAGCAGTGTAACAGTGATTCTTAGCAATCAGCCCCAGCATTTT
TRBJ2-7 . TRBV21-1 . CASSKAKDRFDEQYF TGTGCCAGCAGCAAAGCAAAGGACAGGTTCGACGAGCAGTACTTC
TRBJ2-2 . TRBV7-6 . CASSLWAQGVGELFF TGTGCCAGCAGCTTATGGGCTCAAGGGGTCGGGGAGCTGTTTTTT
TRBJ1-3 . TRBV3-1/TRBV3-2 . CASSQRGISGNTIYF TGTGCCAGCAGCCAGAGGGGGATCTCTGGAAACACCATATATTTT
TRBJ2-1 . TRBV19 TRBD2 CASSIPSGGTGNEQFF TGTGCCAGTAGTATCCCTAGCGGGGGAACGGGGAATGAGCAGTTCTTC
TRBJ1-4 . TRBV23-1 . CASSQTDRATNEKLFF TGCGCCAGCAGTCAGACCGACAGAGCAACTAATGAAAAACTGTTTTTT
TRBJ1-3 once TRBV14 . CASSPRQVSSGNTIYF TGTGCCAGCAGCCCCCGACAGGTCAGCTCTGGAAACACCATATATTTT
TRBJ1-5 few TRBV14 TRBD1 CASSHGGTGNQPQHF TGTGCCAGCAGCCACGGAGGGACAGGTAATCAGCCCCAGCATTTT
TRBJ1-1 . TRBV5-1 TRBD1 CASSPTPAGTVNTEAFF TGCGCCAGCAGCCCAACTCCCGCCGGGACAGTGAACACTGAAGCTTTCTTT
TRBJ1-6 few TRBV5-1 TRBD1 CASSREQGASNSPLHF TGCGCCAGCTCTCGGGAGCAGGGGGCGAGCAATTCACCCCTCCACTTT
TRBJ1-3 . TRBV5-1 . CASSPTTGYSGNTIYF TGCGCCAGCAGTCCTACCACAGGGTACTCTGGAAACACCATATATTTT
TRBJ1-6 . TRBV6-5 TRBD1 CASSSGQGYSPLHF TGTGCCAGCAGTTCCGGACAGGGTTATTCACCCCTCCACTTT
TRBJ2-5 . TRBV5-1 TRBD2 CASSLAPSGAQETQYF TGCGCCAGCAGCTTGGCCCCTAGCGGCGCACAAGAGACCCAGTACTTC
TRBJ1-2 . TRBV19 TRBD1 CASSMRGLGYTF TGTGCCAGTAGTATGAGGGGGCTCGGCTACACCTTC
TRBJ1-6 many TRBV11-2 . CASSFQGRGNSPLHF TGTGCCAGCAGCTTTCAGGGTCGGGGGAATTCACCCCTCCACTTT
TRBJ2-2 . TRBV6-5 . CASLDPNTGELFF TGTGCCAGCCTAGACCCGAACACCGGGGAGCTGTTTTTT
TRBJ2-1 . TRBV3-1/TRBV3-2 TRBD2 CASSRAGTSSYNEQFF TGTGCCAGCAGCCGAGCCGGGACTAGCAGCTACAATGAGCAGTTCTTC